This record covers a single T cell receptor (beta chain). The V gene's germline CDR1 is SEHNR and CDR2 FQNEAQ (reference sequence). CDR3 length equals 17 residues. Trimming cost V 1 base and J 5 bases, with 17 bases left between them. In the original workflow: Amplification with reference gene primers provided the estimates of nucleated cell counts. Clones were sequenced by immunoSEQ multiplex PCR, and TCRdb holds only the in-frame ones, with some missing. V and J calls and clone size are as listed in that table; D and trimming were resolved from the DNA. The data hold tens of thousands of clones, with about 94% observed a single time. The data were obtained in a study of blood T cell repertoires in COVID-19. Whole-study context: T cells, B-cell-depleted T cells, or PBMCs provided the cDNA or gDNA that served as material.

The sequenced sample consisted of peripheral blood. This receptor was obtained from a human donor in a cohort sampled during active COVID-19. The V gene is TRBV7-9, the J gene TRBJ2-2; D may be TRBD2 (5 bases). In DNA, the CDR3 is TGTGCCAGCAGCTTAGTCAGGACTCTACAGCTAACCGGGGAGCTGTTTTTT. Translation: CASSLVRTLQLTGELFF.